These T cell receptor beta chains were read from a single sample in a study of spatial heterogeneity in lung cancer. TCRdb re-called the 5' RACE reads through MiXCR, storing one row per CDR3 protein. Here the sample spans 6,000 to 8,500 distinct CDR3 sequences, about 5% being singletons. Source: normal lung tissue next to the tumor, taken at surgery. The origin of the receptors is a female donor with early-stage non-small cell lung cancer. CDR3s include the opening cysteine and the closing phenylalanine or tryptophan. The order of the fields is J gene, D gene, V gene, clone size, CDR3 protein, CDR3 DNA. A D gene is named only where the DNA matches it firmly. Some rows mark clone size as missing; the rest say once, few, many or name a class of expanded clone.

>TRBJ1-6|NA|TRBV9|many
CASSVVPRLVQCYNSPLHF
TGTGCCAGCAGCGTAGTCCCCCGATTGGTACAGTGCTATAATTCACCCCTCCACTTT
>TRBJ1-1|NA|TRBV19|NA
CASSMRHANTEAFF
TGTGCCAGTAGTATGCGGCACGCGAACACTGAAGCTTTCTTT
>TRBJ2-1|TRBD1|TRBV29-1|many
CSVEGWDSQYNEQFF
TGCAGCGTTGAAGGGTGGGACAGCCAGTACAATGAGCAGTTCTTC
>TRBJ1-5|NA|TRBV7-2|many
CASSPNSNQPQHF
TGTGCCAGCAGCCCTAATAGCAATCAGCCCCAGCATTTT
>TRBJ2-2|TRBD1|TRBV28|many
CASSSVGTGKYGELFF
TGTGCCAGCAGTTCCGTTGGGACAGGGAAGTACGGGGAGCTGTTTTTT
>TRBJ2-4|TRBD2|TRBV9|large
CASSTGTSGSWSIQYF
TGTGCCAGCAGCACCGGGACTAGCGGGAGTTGGAGCATTCAGTACTTC
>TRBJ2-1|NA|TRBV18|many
CASSPIEQQGSEQFF
TGTGCCAGCTCACCAATAGAACAACAGGGAAGTGAGCAGTTCTTC
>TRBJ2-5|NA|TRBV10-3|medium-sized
CAISEGQETQYF
TGTGCCATCAGTGAGGGCCAAGAGACCCAGTACTTC
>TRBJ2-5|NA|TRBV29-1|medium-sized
CSVVWGLETQYF
TGCAGCGTTGTTTGGGGCCTGGAGACCCAGTACTTC
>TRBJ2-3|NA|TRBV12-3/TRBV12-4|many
CASKTDLNTDTQYF
TGTGCCAGCAAAACTGACCTAAACACAGATACGCAGTATTTT
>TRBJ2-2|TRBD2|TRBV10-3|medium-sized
CAISSGTSGTGELFF
TGTGCCATCAGTTCCGGGACTAGCGGCACCGGGGAGCTGTTTTTT
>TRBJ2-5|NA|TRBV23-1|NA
CAKFFGHQETQYF
TGCGCCAAGTTTTTTGGTCACCAAGAGACCCAGTACTTC
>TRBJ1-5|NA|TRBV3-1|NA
CASSQDVGGSQPQHF
TGTGCCAGCAGCCAAGATGTAGGGGGAAGTCAGCCCCAGCATTTT
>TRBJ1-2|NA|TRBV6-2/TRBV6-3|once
CASSYHLGERNYGYTF
TGTGCCAGCAGTTATCACCTGGGAGAGAGGAACTATGGCTACACCTTC
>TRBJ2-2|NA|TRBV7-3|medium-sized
CASSFGAQAGTGELFF
TGTGCCAGCAGCTTTGGGGCTCAAGCGGGCACCGGGGAGCTGTTTTTT
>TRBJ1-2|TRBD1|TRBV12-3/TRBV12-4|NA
CASRPTGGGYTF
TGTGCCAGCAGGCCGACAGGGGGTGGCTACACCTTC
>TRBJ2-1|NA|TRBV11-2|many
CASSLGGSERYNEQFF
TGTGCCAGCAGCTTAGGTGGCAGCGAGCGGTACAATGAGCAGTTCTTC
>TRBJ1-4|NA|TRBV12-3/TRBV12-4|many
CASSPSPEKLFF
TGTGCCAGCAGTCCCAGCCCGGAAAAACTGTTTTTT
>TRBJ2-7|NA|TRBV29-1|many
CSVEDQGFDEQYF
TGCAGCGTTGAAGATCAGGGGTTCGACGAGCAGTACTTC
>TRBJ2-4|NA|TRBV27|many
CASSRGREVAKNIQYF
TGTGCCAGCAGTAGGGGGAGGGAGGTAGCCAAAAACATTCAGTACTTC
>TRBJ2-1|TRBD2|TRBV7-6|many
CASSPKNSGNEQFF
TGTGCCAGCAGCCCCAAAAATAGCGGGAACGAGCAGTTCTTC
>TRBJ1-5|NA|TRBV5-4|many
CASSLEPFSNQPQHF
TGTGCCAGCAGCTTGGAGCCCTTCAGCAATCAGCCCCAGCATTTT
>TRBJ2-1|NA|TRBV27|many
CASSLFRTNEQFF
TGTGCCAGCAGTTTATTTAGGACTAATGAGCAGTTCTTC
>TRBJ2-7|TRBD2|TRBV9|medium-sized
CASSVVSSGSTGEQYF
TGTGCCAGCAGCGTAGTGTCTAGCGGGAGTACTGGCGAGCAGTACTTC
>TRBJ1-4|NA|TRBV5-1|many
CASSLKGGEKLFF
TGCGCCAGCAGCTTGAAGGGAGGTGAAAAACTGTTTTTT
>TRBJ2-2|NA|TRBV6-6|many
CASAPGLSNTGELFF
TGTGCCAGCGCCCCCGGACTTTCGAACACCGGGGAGCTGTTTTTT
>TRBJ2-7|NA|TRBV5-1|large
CASSLAGGTYEQYF
TGCGCCAGCAGCTTGGCCGGGGGAACCTACGAGCAGTACTTC
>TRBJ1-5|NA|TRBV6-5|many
CASSYSHRGNQPQHF
TGTGCCAGCAGTTACTCGCACAGGGGCAATCAGCCCCAGCATTTT
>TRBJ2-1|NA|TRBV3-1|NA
CASTPIGGVGEQFF
TGTGCCAGCACCCCTATCGGGGGCGTGGGGGAGCAGTTCTTC
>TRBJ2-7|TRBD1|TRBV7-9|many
CATNGQGLYEQYF
TGTGCCACCAACGGACAGGGACTCTACGAGCAGTACTTC
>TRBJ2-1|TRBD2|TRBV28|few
CASSAGTSGRGAIEQFF
TGTGCCAGCAGCGCCGGGACTAGCGGGAGGGGGGCTATCGAGCAGTTCTTC
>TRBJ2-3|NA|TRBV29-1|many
CSVEDTADTQYF
TGCAGCGTTGAAGATACCGCAGATACGCAGTATTTT
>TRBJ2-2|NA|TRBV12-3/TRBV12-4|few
CASTPDQGYGELFF
TGTGCCAGCACCCCGGACCAGGGGTACGGGGAGCTGTTTTTT
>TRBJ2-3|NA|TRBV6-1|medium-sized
CASRVEGGQIGTDTQYF
TGTGCCAGCAGAGTGGAGGGAGGTCAAATAGGTACAGATACGCAGTATTTT
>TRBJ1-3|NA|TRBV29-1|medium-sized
CSVDSGSGGGNTIYF
TGCAGCGTTGACTCGGGGAGCGGAGGAGGAAACACCATATATTTT
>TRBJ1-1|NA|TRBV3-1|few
CASSQDRGAGQAFF
TGTGCCAGCAGCCAAGATAGAGGGGCAGGTCAAGCTTTCTTT
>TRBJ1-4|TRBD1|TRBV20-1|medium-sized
CSAPQGDNEKLFF
TGCAGTGCGCCACAGGGGGATAATGAAAAACTGTTTTTT
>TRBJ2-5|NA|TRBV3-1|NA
CASSRQGIETQYF
TGTGCCAGCAGCCGGCAGGGCATTGAGACCCAGTACTTC
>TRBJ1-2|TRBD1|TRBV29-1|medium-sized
CSVEDDTTGTLGYTF
TGCAGCGTTGAAGATGACACGACAGGGACCCTTGGCTACACCTTC
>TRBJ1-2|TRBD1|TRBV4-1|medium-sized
CASSQGGTVFNYGYTF
TGCGCCAGCAGCCAAGGAGGGACAGTATTTAACTATGGCTACACCTTC
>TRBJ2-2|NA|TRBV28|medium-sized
CASRMVGYTGELFF
TGTGCCAGCCGAATGGTGGGGTACACCGGGGAGCTGTTTTTT
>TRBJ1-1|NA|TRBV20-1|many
CSARGRNTEAFF
TGCAGTGCTAGGGGGCGGAACACTGAAGCTTTCTTT
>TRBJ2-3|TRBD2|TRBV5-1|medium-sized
CASSETSAYTDTQYF
TGCGCCAGCAGCGAAACTAGCGCTTACACAGATACGCAGTATTTT
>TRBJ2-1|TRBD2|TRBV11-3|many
CASSLAGGRSYNEQFF
TGTGCCAGCAGCTTAGCAGGCGGGAGGTCCTACAATGAGCAGTTCTTC
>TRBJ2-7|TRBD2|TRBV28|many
CASSPAFAVGGYEQYF
TGTGCCAGCAGCCCTGCTTTTGCGGTCGGGGGGTACGAGCAGTACTTC
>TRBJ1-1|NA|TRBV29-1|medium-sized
CSVDEDNQMNTEAFF
TGCAGCGTTGATGAAGACAATCAAATGAACACTGAAGCTTTCTTT
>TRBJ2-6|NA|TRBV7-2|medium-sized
CASSLTWGSGANVLTF
TGTGCCAGCAGCCTCACCTGGGGTTCTGGGGCCAACGTCCTGACTTTC
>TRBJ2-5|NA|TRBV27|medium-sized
CASSSVEDQETQYF
TGTGCCAGCAGCTCAGTAGAGGACCAAGAGACCCAGTACTTC
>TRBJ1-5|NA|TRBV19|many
CASSQGNLGNQPQHF
TGTGCCAGTAGTCAGGGCAATCTGGGCAATCAGCCCCAGCATTTT
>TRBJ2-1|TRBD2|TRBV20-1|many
CSAIGGSAGNEQFF
TGCAGTGCTATCGGCGGGAGCGCGGGCAATGAGCAGTTCTTC
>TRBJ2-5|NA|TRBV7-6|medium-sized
CASSWIQETQYF
TGTGCCAGCAGCTGGATACAAGAGACCCAGTACTTC
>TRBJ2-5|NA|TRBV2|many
CASAKGWETQYF
TGTGCCAGTGCCAAGGGGTGGGAGACCCAGTACTTC
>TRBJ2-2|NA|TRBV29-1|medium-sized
CSVPPPGTNTGELFF
TGCAGCGTTCCTCCCCCGGGTACTAACACCGGGGAGCTGTTTTTT
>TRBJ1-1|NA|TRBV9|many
CASSPLGQGNTEAFF
TGTGCCAGCAGCCCCCTGGGACAAGGGAACACTGAAGCTTTCTTT